This T cell receptor (beta chain) was found in a study of glioma-infiltrating T cells. Whole-study results and caveats: Only very few CDR3 sequences appeared in both tissue and blood. Tissue-blood divergence was below expectation in non-neoplastic patients, above in gliomas.

Trimming removed 3 bases from V and 1 base from J, with 5 bases in between. CDR1 and CDR2 from the germline V gene are DFQATT and SNEGSKA (reference sequence). The CDR3 is made up of 12 amino acids. TCR alpha and beta CDR3 regions were amplified from RNA using iRepertoire nested multiplex PCR. One-step reverse transcription and amplification started from about 100-400 ng of tissue mRNA or PBMC total RNA. MiXCR, run by TCRdb on the multiplex PCR reads, gives a single entry per CDR3 protein. This table holds roughly 200,000 distinct CDR3 sequences, approximately 30% found once. Notes on this clonotype: Its antigen is unknown.

This receptor was identified in a human donor with low-grade glioma or glioblastoma, undergoing nonglioma brain surgery, or in good health (not recorded which). Sequences were obtained from glioma tissue, nonneoplastic brain tissue, or PBMCs (not recorded which). The chain carries TRBV20-1 and TRBJ2-3; unclear D gene. The CDR3 DNA is TGCAGTGCTAGCGTCGGCACAGATACGCAGTATTTT. Protein product: CSASVGTDTQYF.